The present T cell receptor beta chain was sequenced within a study of cytomegalovirus exposure and HLA in healthy donors. Study summary: The 95 to 150 validation repertoires used a platform that matched the one used for the 600 to 700 first-cohort repertoires, as a later analysis reported. Findings and caveats of the study: Cytomegalovirus association was assigned to some 160 TCR beta chains.

The donors were part of the roughly 130-subject validation cohort, which stood apart from the approximately 670-subject first cohort. This CDR3 is 14 amino acids long. V lost 7 bases and J lost 7; bases outside the gene matches: 6. CDR1 and CDR2 from the germline V gene are MGHRA and YSYEKL. Details on this clone: The target antigen is unknown.

The table came from immunoSEQ multiplex PCR; TCRdb's copy has only in-frame clones and leaves some out. The sample yields more than 130,000 clones, almost 90% seen once. The material sequenced was PBMCs. The sequence was collected from a woman aged 18-29 years in good health and CMV-seropositive. The gene calls are TRBV4-1 and TRBJ1-4; TRBD1 agrees at 10 bases. As DNA, the CDR3 is TGCGCCAGCATGAAGTGGGACAGGGGTGAAAAACTGTTTTTT. The encoded protein is CASMKWDRGEKLFF.